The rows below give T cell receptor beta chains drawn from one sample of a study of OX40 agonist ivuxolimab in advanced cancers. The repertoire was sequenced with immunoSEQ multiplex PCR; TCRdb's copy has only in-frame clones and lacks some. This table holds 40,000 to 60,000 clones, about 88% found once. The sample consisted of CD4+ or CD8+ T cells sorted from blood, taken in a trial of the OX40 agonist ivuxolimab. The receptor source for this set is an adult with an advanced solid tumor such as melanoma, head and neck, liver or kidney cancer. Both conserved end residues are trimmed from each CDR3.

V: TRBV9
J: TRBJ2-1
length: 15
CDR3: ASSTHLTAFTYNEQF

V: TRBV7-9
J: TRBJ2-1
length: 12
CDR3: ASSHPGTSVEQF

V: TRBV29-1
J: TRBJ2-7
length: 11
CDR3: SVDGTGSYEQY

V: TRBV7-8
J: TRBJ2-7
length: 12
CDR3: ASSLMAGSYEQY

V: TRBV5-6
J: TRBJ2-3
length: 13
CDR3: ASSSLTVSTDTQY

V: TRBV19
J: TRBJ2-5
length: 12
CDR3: ASRLAGVQETQY

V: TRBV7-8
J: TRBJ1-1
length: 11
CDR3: ASSTARGTEAF

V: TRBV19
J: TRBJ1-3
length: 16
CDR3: ASSGGPGQGVPGNTIY

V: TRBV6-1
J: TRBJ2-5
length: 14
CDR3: ASSEIGGRQKQTQY

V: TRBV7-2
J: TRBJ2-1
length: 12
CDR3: ASSLVRPNDEQF

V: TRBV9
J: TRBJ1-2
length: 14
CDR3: ASSPPRTGGENGYT

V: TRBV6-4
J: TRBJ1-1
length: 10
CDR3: ASSVPALEAF

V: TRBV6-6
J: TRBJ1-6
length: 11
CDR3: ASKYGPGSPLH

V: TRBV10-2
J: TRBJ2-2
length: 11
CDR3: ASRVESAGELF

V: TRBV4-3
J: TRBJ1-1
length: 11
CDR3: ASSFSRNTEAF